This T cell receptor (beta chain) originates from a study of blood T cell repertoires in COVID-19. About the research overall: The study drew acute and convalescent COVID-19 samples from the United States, Italy and Spain. T cells, B-cell-depleted T cells, or PBMCs provided the cDNA or gDNA that served as material.

Original handling: Reference gene primer amplification in the assay estimated nucleated cell counts. Produced via immunoSEQ multiplex PCR; TCRdb's table is partial and in-frame only. Clone size and the V and J calls come from that table; the DNA yielded D and trimming. Among about 87,000 clones listed, roughly 86% were seen once. CDR1 is SGHRS, CDR2 YFSETQ, per germline. This CDR3 spans 16 amino acids. The V gene lost 0 bases and the J gene lost 4 bases, with 15 bases spanning the gap. This TCR derives from a man in his forties or fifties with acute or convalescent COVID-19. The V and J genes are TRBV5-1 and TRBJ2-3; the D gene is possibly TRBD1 (7 bases). Sequencing was performed on peripheral blood. The CDR3 DNA sequence: TGCGCCAGCAGCTTGGGGGTCCAGGGGGAGGCAGATACGCAGTATTTT. It yields the protein CASSLGVQGEADTQYF.